This TCR beta chain was obtained from a study of T cell responses to AZD1222 COVID-19 vaccine. Profiling relied on immunoSEQ multiplex PCR, and the TCRdb table lists in-frame clones only, not all of them. Here the sample spans 100,000 to 120,000 clones, roughly 82% being singletons. Whole-study findings and limits: Targeting of unmutated variant regions was reportedly seen in nearly half of spike-specific TCRs.

V trimming: 3 bases; J trimming: 6 bases; junction bases outside the gene matches: 7. In germline, CDR1 is LGHNA, CDR2 YSLEER. The CDR3 covers 16 residues. As to this clone: Antigen: not known.

The chain is built from TRBV4-3 and TRBJ1-6, with TRBD1 matching over 8 bases. The source was peripheral blood, collected on day 0 of AZD1222 vaccination. This receptor was identified in an adult in good health. For the CDR3, the DNA is TGCGCCAGCAGCCAGGACAGGGTGATAGTTAATTCACCCCTCCACTTT. Protein: CASSQDRVIVNSPLHF.